The 20 T cell receptor beta chains listed next were all sequenced from one sample in a study of T cell changes during pregnancy in multiple sclerosis. The protocol was immunoSEQ multiplex PCR, while the TCRdb copy is restricted to in-frame clones and leaves out a portion. This repertoire shows over 45,000 clones, roughly nine tenths found once; its top ten account for roughly 2%. The input for sequencing was peripheral blood, taken in the first trimester of pregnancy. The receptors derive from a female donor in good health, enrolled as a control in a pregnancy study.

This clone was counted a single time. V and J are TRBV10-3 and TRBJ1-4; 10 bases are a match to TRBD1. The CDR3 has 17 residues. V shed 2 bases and J 7 bases; nucleotides not matched to a gene: 10. Germline V gene lookup returns CDR1 ENHRY and CDR2 SYGVKD. The CDR3 nucleotides read TGTGCCATCAGTGAGCCTAAGACCGGGACAGGGGCTGAAAAACTGTTTTTT. Translation: CAISEPKTGTGAEKLFF.

DNA for the CDR3: TGTGCCAGCAGTGAGGGGGGAATAGGCTACGAGCAGTACTTC. Translated, it gives CASSEGGIGYEQYF. The chain recombines TRBV6-1 with TRBJ2-7; D is possibly TRBD2 (6 bases). CDR1 is MNHNS, CDR2 SASEGT, per germline. V shed 3 bases and J shed 3 bases, with 12 bases lying between them. This CDR3 region has 14 residues.

This chain joins TRBV7-9 and TRBJ2-2; D gene uncertain. This CDR3 comprises 11 residues. CDR1 SEHNR and CDR2 FQNEAQ come from the germline V gene (reference sequence). Trimming shortened V by 5 bases and J by 9 bases, and 7 bases separated the two germline ends. The CDR3 bases are TGTGCCAGCAGCCACGGGTGGGAGCTGTTTTTT. Translation: CASSHGWELFF.

The J gene is TRBJ2-1, the V gene TRBV29-1; 12 positions match TRBD2. The V and J ends lost 7 bases and 0 bases, in that order; junction bases with no gene match: 4. Germline values: CDR1 SQVTM, CDR2 ANQGSEA. This CDR3 has 15 residues. Here the CDR3 DNA reads TGCAGCGCCCTGACTAGCGGGAGCTCCTACAATGAGCAGTTCTTC. This sequence encodes CSALTSGSSYNEQFF.

For the CDR3, the DNA is TGTGCCAGCAGCCAGGCCGATTCTAGCGGGGGGGCAAATGAGCAGTTCTTC. Its protein product is CASSQADSSGGANEQFF. The rearrangement uses TRBV4-2 and TRBJ2-1, with 12 bases lining up with TRBD2. The CDR3 sequence is 17 residues long. Germline CDR1 LGHNA, CDR2 YNFKEQ. J lost 7 bases, V lost 3 bases, and 10 bases had no gene match.

The chain recombines TRBV4-1 with TRBJ2-7, with a possible D match to TRBD2 (6 bases). Looked up from germline, CDR1 is MGHRA and CDR2 is YSYEKL. This CDR3 is built from 15 residues. Trimming pared 4 bases from V and 5 bases from J, leaving 18 bases between. CDR3 protein: CASSPNHGGLDEQYF. In nucleotides, the CDR3 is TGCGCCAGCAGCCCCAATCACGGGGGTTTGGACGAGCAGTACTTC.

The chain joins TRBV7-9 to TRBJ2-3; 8 nucleotides match TRBD1. Germline values: CDR1 SEHNR, CDR2 FQNEAQ (reference sequence). CDR3 length equals 15 residues. Trimming removed 4 bases from V and 3 bases from J; junction bases left unmatched: 6. CDR3 region: CASSSRGQWTDTQYF. DNA of the CDR3: TGTGCCAGCAGCTCCAGGGGGCAATGGACAGATACGCAGTATTTT.

J is TRBJ2-7 and V is TRBV5-1; D possibly corresponds to TRBD1 (6 bases). The CDR3 consists of 15 residues. The germline CDR1 and CDR2 sequences are SGHRS and YFSETQ. The V and J ends lost 1 base and 2 bases respectively, with 13 bases between them. CDR3 region: CASSLSQGLAYEQYF. The DNA for the CDR3 is TGCGCCAGCAGCTTGTCCCAGGGGCTAGCCTACGAGCAGTACTTC.

The chain combines TRBV15 with TRBJ2-7; maybe TRBD1 (6 bases). This CDR3 region has 15 residues. Trimming cost V 0 bases and J 0 bases, with 9 bases left between them. Germline CDR1 LNHNV, CDR2 YYDKDF (reference sequence). CDR3 residues: CATSREQDSSYEQYF. The CDR3 bases are TGTGCCACCAGCAGAGAACAGGACAGCTCCTACGAGCAGTACTTC.

The J gene is TRBJ2-7, the V gene TRBV5-1, with a possible D match to TRBD2 (6 bases). V was pared by 4 bases and J by 3 bases, with 20 bases between. The CDR3 length is 16 residues. Germline CDR1 reads SGHRS; CDR2 reads YFSETQ. CDR3 protein: CASSPLGTHQGYEQYF. Here the CDR3 DNA reads TGCGCCAGCAGCCCGCTCGGGACTCACCAAGGCTACGAGCAGTACTTC.

The rearrangement joins TRBV10-1 to TRBJ1-2; 10 bases map to TRBD1. Germline loops: CDR1 WNHNN, CDR2 SYGVQD (reference sequence). The CDR3 covers 16 residues. V dropped 4 bases and J dropped 3; count of bases not matched to a gene: 8. CDR3 sequence: CASSGFTGTGDYGYTF. The CDR3 coding sequence is TGCGCCAGCAGTGGGTTTACCGGGACAGGGGACTATGGCTACACCTTC.

This sequence joins TRBV27 and TRBJ1-3; no clear D gene. This CDR3 region has 15 residues. Germline loops: CDR1 MNHEY, CDR2 SMNVEV (reference sequence). V was cut by 1 base and J by 0 bases, with 7 bases left in between. CDR3 loop: CASSLFGGSGNTIYF. The CDR3 DNA follows: TGTGCCAGCAGTTTATTTGGAGGCTCTGGAAACACCATATATTTT.

The chain carries TRBV9 and TRBJ2-7, with TRBD1 matching 7 bases. CDR3 length equals 14 residues. V trimming: 0 bases; J trimming: 6 bases; junction bases outside the gene matches: 6. The germline CDR1 and CDR2 sequences are SGDLS and YYNGEE. The CDR3 here is CASSVEGGRGEQYF. The CDR3 DNA reads as TGTGCCAGCAGCGTAGAAGGGGGCCGCGGCGAGCAGTACTTC.

The sample holds many counts of this clone. This CDR3 reads CAWSGALLLYGYTF. In DNA form, the CDR3 reads TGTGCCTGGAGTGGGGCGTTACTCCTCTATGGCTACACCTTC. J is TRBJ1-2 and V is TRBV30; no definite D call. V shed 1 base and J shed 4 bases, with 13 bases lying between them. The CDR3 covers 14 residues. The germline gives CDR1 GTSNPN, CDR2 SVGIG (reference sequence).

This clone is a singleton in its sample. This CDR3 reads CAIRLAGTDTQYF. The CDR3 DNA is TGTGCCATTAGACTAGCGGGGACAGATACGCAGTATTTT. V gene TRBV6-5 combines with J gene TRBJ2-3, with TRBD2 matching over 11 bases. V shed 10 bases, J shed 3 bases, and the junction held 3 bases outside the gene matches. The CDR3 has 13 residues. The germline gives CDR1 MNHEY, CDR2 SVGAGI.

The sample holds a few counts of this clone. The rearrangement uses TRBV6-4 and TRBJ2-3, with D perhaps matching TRBD2 (7 bases). Germline CDR1 and CDR2: MRHNA and SNTAGT. CDR3 length equals 16 residues. Trimming cost V 0 bases and J 9 bases, with 19 bases left between them. The CDR3 DNA reads as TGTGCCAGCAGTGACTCGGGAGGGCTAGAAGGGGGGACGCAGTATTTT. It encodes CASSDSGGLEGGTQYF.

The chain recombines TRBV23-1 with TRBJ1-1, with 8 nucleotides matching TRBD1. TRBV23-1 is recorded as an ORF, its role being uncertain. V shed 2 bases and J 1 base; nucleotides not matched to a gene: 15. The CDR3 spans 19 residues. The CDR3 spells CASSQGRDRTERENTEAFF. DNA of the CDR3: TGCGCCAGCAGTCAAGGCCGGGACAGGACGGAGAGGGAGAACACTGAAGCTTTCTTT.

V gene TRBV4-1 combines with J gene TRBJ1-2; D not certain. V gave up 0 bases and J gave up 4 bases, with 12 bases separating them. This CDR3 is built from 15 residues. Germline CDR1 and CDR2: MGHRA and YSYEKL. CDR3 in amino acids: CASSQDRGGAYGYTF. The CDR3 region has the DNA TGCGCCAGCAGCCAAGACCGGGGAGGCGCCTATGGCTACACCTTC.

The genes are TRBV6-1 and TRBJ1-4; no definite D call. This CDR3 is 14 amino acids long. Trimming pared 5 bases from V and 5 bases from J, leaving 12 bases between. Germline V gene sequence: CDR1 MNHNS, CDR2 SASEGT. CDR3 sequence reads: CASSQFTENEKLFF. For the CDR3, the DNA is TGTGCCAGCAGTCAGTTTACAGAGAATGAAAAACTGTTTTTT.

The chain recombines TRBV5-1 with TRBJ2-5; the match to TRBD1 covers 12 bases. The CDR3 spans 15 residues. Per the germline V gene, CDR1 is SGHRS and CDR2 is YFSETQ. J was trimmed by 5 bases and V by 4 bases; bases with no gene match: 6. The CDR3 DNA reads TGCGCCAGCAGCCCGGGGACAGGGGGCTTTGAGACCCAGTACTTC. As protein: CASSPGTGGFETQYF. Filled out from reference TRBV5-1 and TRBJ2-5, the complete variable domain reads KAGVTQTPRYLIKTRGQQVTLSCSPISGHRSVSWYQQTPGQGLQFLFEYFSETQRNKGNFPGRFSGRQFSNSRSEMNVSTLELGDSALYLCASSPGTGGFETQYFGPGTRLLVL.